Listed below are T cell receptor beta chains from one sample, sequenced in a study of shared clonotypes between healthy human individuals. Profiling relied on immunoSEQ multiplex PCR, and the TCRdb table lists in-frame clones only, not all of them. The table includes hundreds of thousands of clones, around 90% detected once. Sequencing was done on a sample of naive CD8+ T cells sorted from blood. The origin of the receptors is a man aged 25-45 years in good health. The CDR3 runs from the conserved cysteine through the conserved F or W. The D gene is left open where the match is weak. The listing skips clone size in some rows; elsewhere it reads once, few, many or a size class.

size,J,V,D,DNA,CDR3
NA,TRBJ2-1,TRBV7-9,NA,TGTGCCAGCAGCCGCCTCCCAGTGGGCGGGACAGTCGGGCAGTTCTTC,CASSRLPVGGTVGQFF
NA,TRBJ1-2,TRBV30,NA,TGTGCCTGGAGGAAAAACACGAAGGGGGATGGCTACACCTTC,CAWRKNTKGDGYTF
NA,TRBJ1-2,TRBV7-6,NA,TGTGCCAGCAGCTCCTCCCTGACAGACTATGGCTACACCTTC,CASSSSLTDYGYTF
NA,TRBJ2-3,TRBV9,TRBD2,TGTGCCAGCAGCGCTAGCGGGAGTAAGACAGATACGCAGTATTTT,CASSASGSKTDTQYF
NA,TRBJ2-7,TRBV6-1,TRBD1,TGTGCCAGCAGTAAAAGACAGGGGGCTTACGAGCAGTACTTC,CASSKRQGAYEQYF
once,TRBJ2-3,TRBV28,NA,TGTGCCAGCAGTTCTCGGAGAGCGAGGGATACGCAGTATTTT,CASSSRRARDTQYF
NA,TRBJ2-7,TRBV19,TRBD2,TGTGCCAGTAGGAATTCCGGGACAGGGGGACTAGCGGGAGTCTACGAGCAGTACTTC,CASRNSGTGGLAGVYEQYF
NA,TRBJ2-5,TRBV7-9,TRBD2,TGTGCCAGCTCTTGGGGGGGAGTAGTTGAGACCCAGTACTTC,CASSWGGVVETQYF
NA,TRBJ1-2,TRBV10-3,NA,TGTGCCATCAGTGAGTCGAACACGAACTATGGCTACACCTTC,CAISESNTNYGYTF
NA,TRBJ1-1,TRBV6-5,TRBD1,TGTGCCAGCAGTTACTCGACAGGGTCGAACACTGAAGCTTTCTTT,CASSYSTGSNTEAFF
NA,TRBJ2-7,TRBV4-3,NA,TGCGCCAGCAGCCAAGGGTCTTCCTCCTACGAGCAGTACTTC,CASSQGSSSYEQYF
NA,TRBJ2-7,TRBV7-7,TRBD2,TGTGCTAGCAGCTTAGGGACTAGCGGGAGTTACGAGCAGTACTTC,CASSLGTSGSYEQYF
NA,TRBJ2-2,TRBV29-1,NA,TGCAGCGTTGTAGTGGCGGCCGGGGAGCTGTTTTTT,CSVVVAAGELFF
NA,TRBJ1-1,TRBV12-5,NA,TGTGCTAGTGGTTTGGCCGACAGCTCTGGAGCTTTCTTT,CASGLADSSGAFF
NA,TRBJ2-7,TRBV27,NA,NA,CASSSSLADYEQYF
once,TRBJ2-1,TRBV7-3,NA,TGTGCCAGCAGCTTGTGGGCAGGGAACTACAATGAGCAGTTCTTC,CASSLWAGNYNEQFF
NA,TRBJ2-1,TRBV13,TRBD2,TGTGCCAGCAGCCGGGGACTAGCGGGACCTAATGAGCAGTTCTTC,CASSRGLAGPNEQFF
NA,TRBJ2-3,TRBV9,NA,TGTGCCAGCAGCGTTGACCGTACAGATACGCAGTATTTT,CASSVDRTDTQYF
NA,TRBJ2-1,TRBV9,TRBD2,TGTGCCAGCGGGACTAGCGGGAGAAATGAGCAGTTCTTC,CASGTSGRNEQFF
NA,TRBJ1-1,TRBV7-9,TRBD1,TGTGCCAGCAGCTTAGGTCGACAGGGAAACACTGAAGCTTTCTTT,CASSLGRQGNTEAFF
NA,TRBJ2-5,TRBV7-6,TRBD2,TGTGCCAGCAGCTTAGCCCCGACTAGCGGGAGCAGAGAGACCCAGTACTTC,CASSLAPTSGSRETQYF
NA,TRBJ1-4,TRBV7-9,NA,TGTGCCAGCCTGACATCTGCGACTAATGAAAAACTGTTTTTT,CASLTSATNEKLFF
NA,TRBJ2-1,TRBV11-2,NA,TGTGCCAGCGAAGTTCTAGGTGAGCAGTTCTTC,CASEVLGEQFF
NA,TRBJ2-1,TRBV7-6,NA,TGTGCCAGCAGCTTAGAAGTGGGAGATTCGTACAATGAGCAGTTCTTC,CASSLEVGDSYNEQFF
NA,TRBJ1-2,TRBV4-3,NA,TGCGCCAGCAGCCAAGATCTTGGGGGCGGCTTCTATGGCTACACCTTC,CASSQDLGGGFYGYTF
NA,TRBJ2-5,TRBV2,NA,TGTGCCAGCAGACGGGAAGAGACCCAGTACTTC,CASRREETQYF
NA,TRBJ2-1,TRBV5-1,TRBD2,TGCGCCAGCAGCGGACTAGCGGGAGGGAGGAAGGGTAGTGAGCAGTTCTTC,CASSGLAGGRKGSEQFF
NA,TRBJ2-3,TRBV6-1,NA,TGTGCCAGCAGTGGGATTTTACGGGGACCGAGCACAGATACGCAGTATTTT,CASSGILRGPSTDTQYF
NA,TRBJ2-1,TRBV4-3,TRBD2,TGCGCCAGCAGCCAAGATCGGGGGGGCTCGTACAATGAGCAGTTCTTC,CASSQDRGGSYNEQFF
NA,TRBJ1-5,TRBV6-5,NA,TGTGCCAGCAGTTACGGTGGGGGGGTTGATCAGCCCCAGCATTTT,CASSYGGGVDQPQHF
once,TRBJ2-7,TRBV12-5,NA,TGTGCTAGTGGTTTGGTGCCAGGCATCTACGAGCAGTACTTC,CASGLVPGIYEQYF
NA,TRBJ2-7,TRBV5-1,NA,TGCGCCAGCAGCTTGGGGTTGGCGGGAAGGAGCTCCTACGAGCAGTACTTC,CASSLGLAGRSSYEQYF
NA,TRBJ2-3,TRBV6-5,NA,TGTGCCAGCAGTTACTCTGGCAGCACAGATACGCAGTATTTT,CASSYSGSTDTQYF
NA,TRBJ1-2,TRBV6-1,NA,TGTGCCAGCAGTGACTTTCGTGGTGGCTACACCTTC,CASSDFRGGYTF
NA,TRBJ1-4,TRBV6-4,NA,TGTGCCAGCAGTGCCACAGGCGGTGCAACTAATGAAAAACTGTTTTTT,CASSATGGATNEKLFF
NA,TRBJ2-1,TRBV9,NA,TGTGCCAGCGGGGGGAGCTCCTACAATGAGCAGTTCTTC,CASGGSSYNEQFF
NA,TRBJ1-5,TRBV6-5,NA,TGTGCCAGCAGTTACGGGGGAAGCAATCAGCCCCAGCATTTT,CASSYGGSNQPQHF
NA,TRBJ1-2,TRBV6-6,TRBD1,TGTGCCAGCAGACGCCGGGACAGGGTTAACTATGGCTACACCTTC,CASRRRDRVNYGYTF
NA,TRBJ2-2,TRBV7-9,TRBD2,TGTGCCAGCAGTTACCGGACTAGCGGGACGAACACCGGGGAGCTGTTTTTT,CASSYRTSGTNTGELFF
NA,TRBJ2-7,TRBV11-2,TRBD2,TGTGCCAGCAGCTTAGTGGCGGGAGCCTACGAGCAGTACTTC,CASSLVAGAYEQYF
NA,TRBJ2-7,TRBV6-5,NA,TGTGCCAGCAGTTACTCGTCAAGGGTATACGAGCAGTACTTC,CASSYSSRVYEQYF
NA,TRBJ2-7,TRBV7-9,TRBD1,TGTGCCAGCAGCTTAATTGGGACAGTGGACGAGCAGTACTTC,CASSLIGTVDEQYF
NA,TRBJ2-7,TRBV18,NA,TGTGCCAGCTCATCCGGGACACCAGCCTACGAGCAGTACTTC,CASSSGTPAYEQYF
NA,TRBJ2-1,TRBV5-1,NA,TGCGCCAGCAGCCTCTCTGGGGGGGAGCAGTTCTTC,CASSLSGGEQFF
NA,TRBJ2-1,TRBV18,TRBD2,TGTGCCAGCTCACCATTGACTAGCGGGAGACATGAGCAGTTCTTC,CASSPLTSGRHEQFF
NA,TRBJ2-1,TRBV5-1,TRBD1,TGCGCCAGCAGCTTGACAGGGGGCGCCTACAATGAGCAGTTCTTC,CASSLTGGAYNEQFF
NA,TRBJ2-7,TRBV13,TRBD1,TGTGCCAGCAGCAAGGGGGACAGGGTCCACGAGCAGTACTTC,CASSKGDRVHEQYF
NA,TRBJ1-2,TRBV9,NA,TGTGCCAGCAGCGTCCTGTATGGCTACACCTTC,CASSVLYGYTF
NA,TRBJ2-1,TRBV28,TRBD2,TGTGCCAGCTACACTAGCGGGCCTTACAATGAGCAGTTCTTC,CASYTSGPYNEQFF
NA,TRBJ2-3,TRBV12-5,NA,TGTGCTAGTGGTTTTTCCCTTGGAGGCGCAGATACGCAGTATTTT,CASGFSLGGADTQYF
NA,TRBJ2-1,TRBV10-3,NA,TGTGCCATCAGGGAAAACACAGGGCTCTCCTACAATGAGCAGTTCTTC,CAIRENTGLSYNEQFF
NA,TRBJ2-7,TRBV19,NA,TGTGCCAGTAGTAAAGTGGCTCCAATCAATTACGAGCAGTACTTC,CASSKVAPINYEQYF